The 31 T cell receptor beta chains below come from one sample, sequenced in a study of CD8+ T cells in alopecia areata. Once RNA had been extracted, it was reverse transcribed into cDNA to act as the sequencing template. Sequenced by immunoSEQ multiplex PCR; TCRdb stores in-frame clones only, minus some. The sample lists about 150,000 clones, about two thirds occurring once. Sequences were obtained from CD8+ T cells sorted from blood. These receptors all stem from a human donor in good health.

This chain joins TRBV5-4 and TRBJ2-2; D tentatively reads TRBD1 or TRBD2 (5 bases each). The germline V gene encodes CDR1 SGHNT and CDR2 YYREEE (reference sequence). There are 16 residues in the CDR3. Between the trimmed V and J ends, which lost 0 bases and 5 bases, there was a span of 14 bases. The CDR3 DNA reads as TGTGCCAGCAGCTTGGTCGGAGGTTCAGGGACCGGGGAGCTGTTTTTT. As protein: CASSLVGGSGTGELFF.

The chain uses TRBV10-3 and TRBJ2-3; D not certain. The V gene's germline CDR1 is ENHRY and CDR2 SYGVKD. The ends were cut back, 6 bases at V and 0 bases at J, with 13 bases in the middle. The CDR3 has 15 amino acids. DNA of the CDR3: TGTGCCATCAGGACATTAAACGGTAGCACAGATACGCAGTATTTT. This gives the protein CAIRTLNGSTDTQYF.

As DNA, the CDR3 is TGTGCCAGCAGCTTAGGGGTGACAGGGAAGGACATTCAGTACTTC. As protein: CASSLGVTGKDIQYF. The chain couples TRBV7-8 to TRBJ2-4; 7 bases map to TRBD1. V gave up 1 base and J gave up 8 bases; unmatched junction bases: 8. CDR1 and CDR2 from the germline V gene are SGHVS and FQNEAQ. There are 15 residues in the CDR3.

This chain links TRBV2 with TRBJ2-3; perhaps D is TRBD1 or TRBD2 (6 bases each). Germline CDR1 and CDR2: SNHLY and FYNNEI. CDR3 length: 12 residues. V dropped 11 bases and J dropped 11 bases, with 20 bases sitting between them. This chain's CDR3 is CAQRSGAYVQYF. In DNA form, the CDR3 reads TGTGCCCAACGATCGGGGGCCTATGTGCAGTATTTT.

This clone has only a few counts. This sample includes further DNA sequences coding for the same CDR3. The chain joins TRBV29-1 to TRBJ2-1; D remains unclear. The CDR3 covers 12 residues. The V gene's germline CDR1 is SQVTM and CDR2 ANQGSEA. With 3 bases removed from V and 5 bases from J, the gap between germline ends came to 8 bases. The DNA for the CDR3 is TGCAGCGTTGAGGGTCGGGACAATGAGCAGTTCTTC. This encodes CSVEGRDNEQFF.

The chain uses TRBV6-5 and TRBJ2-1; 7 nucleotides line up with TRBD2. The CDR3 is 16 residues long. The V segment lost 0 bases and the J segment 4 bases; nucleotides outside the gene matches: 6. The germline V gene encodes CDR1 MNHEY and CDR2 SVGAGI. The CDR3 DNA reads TGTGCCAGCAGTTACTCGACTGGACTAGGGTACAATGAGCAGTTCTTC. Its protein is CASSYSTGLGYNEQFF.

The rearrangement uses TRBV7-6 and TRBJ2-1; 8 bases fit TRBD2. Germline V gene sequence: CDR1 SGHVS, CDR2 FNYEAQ. V lost 1 base to trimming and J lost 10 bases; unmatched junction nucleotides: 9. The CDR3 has 15 amino acids. The chain's CDR3 is CASSLGTGSSGEQFF. The CDR3 nucleotides are TGTGCCAGCAGCTTAGGTACGGGATCTAGCGGGGAGCAGTTCTTC.

The J gene is TRBJ1-2, the V gene TRBV5-1; D perhaps matches TRBD1 (5 bases). There are 16 residues in the CDR3. Trimming removed 4 bases at V and 5 bases at J, with 21 bases between. CDR1 and CDR2 from the germline V gene are SGHRS and YFSETQ. The CDR3 DNA sequence: TGCGCCAGCAGCCCCAGGGCCGCAGGACCCATTTATGGCTACACCTTC. This translates into CASSPRAAGPIYGYTF.

CDR3 bases: TGTGCCAGCAGCCCGGGACAGGGGCCCTACAATGAGCAGTTCTTC. This encodes CASSPGQGPYNEQFF. The genes are TRBV27 and TRBJ2-1; 10 bases map to TRBD1. This CDR3 region has 15 residues. V gave up 6 bases and J gave up 2 bases; unmatched junction bases: 4. Looked up from germline, CDR1 is MNHEY and CDR2 is SMNVEV (reference sequence).

The rearrangement uses TRBV5-6 and TRBJ2-1; D is uncertain. The V gene lost 4 bases and the J gene lost 9 bases, with 17 bases spanning the gap. Germline V gene sequence: CDR1 SGHDT, CDR2 YYEEEE. This CDR3 contains 14 residues. The DNA of the CDR3 is TGTGCCAGCAGCCCCGGGTTCCGGGTCGGTGAGCAGTTCTTC. It is translated as CASSPGFRVGEQFF.

The chain recombines TRBV27 with TRBJ2-7; 9 bases line up with TRBD2. V was clipped by 6 bases and J by 3 bases; unmatched bases: 6. Germline V gives CDR1 MNHEY, CDR2 SMNVEV (reference sequence). CDR3 size: 14 residues. DNA for the CDR3: TGTGCCAGCAGCGATTTTAGCGGGAGCTACGAGCAGTACTTC. Encoded protein: CASSDFSGSYEQYF.

The chain has TRBV29-1 and TRBJ2-7; unclear D gene. Trimming stripped 7 bases from V and 6 bases from J, with 13 bases between. The CDR3 totals 11 residues. Per germline, CDR1 SQVTM and CDR2 ANQGSEA. The CDR3 here is CSGTTGTEQYF. CDR3 sequence (DNA): TGCAGCGGAACGACTGGCACCGAGCAGTACTTC.

This clone was detected only a few times. The J gene is TRBJ2-5, the V gene TRBV7-9; D call uncertain. Germline V gene data show CDR1 as SEHNR and CDR2 as FQNEAQ (reference sequence). This CDR3 contains 12 residues. Trimming removed 10 bases at V and 5 bases at J, with 14 bases between. In DNA, the CDR3 is TGTGCCACCGCAACCCGTCCGGAGACCCAGTACTTC. It is translated as CATATRPETQYF.

The rearrangement joins TRBV30 to TRBJ1-4, with no clear D. The V gene's germline CDR1 is GTSNPN and CDR2 SVGIG (reference sequence). The V end lost 2 bases, the J end lost 8 bases, and 9 bases lay between the germline ends. The CDR3 sequence is 12 residues long. For the CDR3, the DNA is TGTGCCTGGAGTTCGACGGGGGAAAAACTGTTTTTT. As protein: CAWSSTGEKLFF. Variable domain in full (rest from reference TRBV30 and TRBJ1-4): SQTIHQWPATLVQPVGSPLSLECTVEGTSNPNLYWYRQAAGRGLQLLFYSVGIGQISSEVPQNLSASRPQDRQFILSSKKLLLSDSGFYLCAWSSTGEKLFFGSGTQLSVL.

The gene calls are TRBV4-1 and TRBJ2-1; 8 bases align to TRBD1. Germline V gene sequence: CDR1 MGHRA, CDR2 YSYEKL. Germline trimming cut 4 bases from V and 7 bases from J; bases unmatched to any gene: 3. The CDR3 totals 13 residues. The CDR3 reads CASSPTGGNEQFF. CDR3 DNA sequence: TGCGCCAGCAGCCCAACAGGGGGAAATGAGCAGTTCTTC.

V is TRBV30 and J is TRBJ2-1, with 7 positions matching TRBD2. The junction had 6 bases not matched to a gene; V was cut back by 2 bases and J by 2 bases. The CDR3 loop spans 15 amino acids. The V gene's germline CDR1 is GTSNPN and CDR2 SVGIG (reference sequence). The DNA of the CDR3 is TGTGCCTGGAGTCTCCGTAGCGGGCCCTACAATGAGCAGTTCTTC. Translation gives CAWSLRSGPYNEQFF. The full variable domain, its missing parts supplied by reference TRBV30 and TRBJ2-1, is SQTIHQWPATLVQPVGSPLSLECTVEGTSNPNLYWYRQAAGRGLQLLFYSVGIGQISSEVPQNLSASRPQDRQFILSSKKLLLSDSGFYLCAWSLRSGPYNEQFFGPGTRLTVL.

This clone showed up just a few times. The chain carries TRBV13 and TRBJ1-2; no definite D call. Germline CDR1 reads PRHDT; CDR2 reads FYEKMQ (reference sequence). The CDR3 sequence is 12 residues long. V shed 5 bases and J shed 2 bases, with 6 bases lying between them. The CDR3 bases are TGTGCCAGCAGCACCGGGAACTATGGCTACACCTTC. Encoded protein: CASSTGNYGYTF.

This clone was found a few times. The V gene is TRBV29-1, the J gene TRBJ1-1; D is uncertain. The germline V and J ends were trimmed by 4 bases and 5 bases, with 14 bases remaining between them. Germline-derived CDR1 and CDR2 are SQVTM and ANQGSEA. There are 13 residues in the CDR3. The CDR3 DNA follows: TGCAGCGTTGGGGAGGTCTCTAATACTGAAGCTTTCTTT. Its translation: CSVGEVSNTEAFF.

The chain couples TRBV2 to TRBJ2-7, with TRBD2 as a possible D gene (5 bases). Between the trimmed V and J ends, which lost 4 bases and 5 bases, there was a span of 15 bases. CDR3 length: 14 amino acids. Per the germline V gene, CDR1 is SNHLY and CDR2 is FYNNEI. CDR3 nucleotides: TGTGCCAGCAGTGTGGGCTACCGGGGAGACGAGCAGTACTTC. It yields the protein CASSVGYRGDEQYF.

Here the CDR3 reads CASSLPGTGENEQFF. CDR3 coding DNA: TGTGCCAGCAGCTTACCTGGGACAGGAGAGAATGAGCAGTTCTTC. The chain couples TRBV7-9 to TRBJ2-1, with 8 bases matching TRBD1. The germline CDR1 and CDR2 sequences are SEHNR and FQNEAQ (reference sequence). The CDR3 spans 15 residues. With V trimmed by 2 bases and J by 7 bases, 7 bases remained unmatched.

This clone was observed at least ten times. Other DNA sequences in this specimen translate into the identical CDR3. V and J are TRBV9 and TRBJ2-1, with 10 bases fitting TRBD2. From germline, CDR1 is SGDLS and CDR2 YYNGEE. The CDR3 is made up of 15 amino acids. The V segment lost 3 bases and the J segment 7 bases; nucleotides outside the gene matches: 7. The CDR3 reads CASSASSGSLNEQFF. The CDR3 DNA sequence: TGTGCCAGCAGCGCCTCTAGCGGGAGTTTGAATGAGCAGTTCTTC.

This clone appeared a few times. This chain joins TRBV5-6 and TRBJ2-6; a possible D gene is TRBD2 (6 bases). V dropped 4 bases and J dropped 0 bases, with 11 bases sitting between them. The length of the CDR3 is 16 residues. Per germline, CDR1 SGHDT and CDR2 YYEEEE. The chain's CDR3 is CASSRGSHSGANVLTF. The DNA of the CDR3 is TGTGCCAGCAGCCGGGGGTCCCACTCTGGGGCCAACGTCCTGACTTTC.

The CDR3 protein is CASSLVGYQETQYF. The CDR3 DNA is TGCGCCAGCAGCTTGGTGGGGTACCAAGAGACCCAGTACTTC. The chain has TRBV5-1 and TRBJ2-5; D uncertain. The CDR3 covers 14 residues. Trimming pared 0 bases from V and 0 bases from J, leaving 6 bases between. Looked up from germline, CDR1 is SGHRS and CDR2 is YFSETQ.

This clone has a handful of counts. The chain carries TRBV7-9 and TRBJ2-4; 14 bases agree with TRBD2. After removal of 4 bases from V and 3 bases from J, the junction contained 11 bases not matched to a gene. Germline V lookup: CDR1 SEHNR, CDR2 FQNEAQ (reference sequence). CDR3 length: 19 amino acids. CDR3 in amino acids: CASSSGTSGSFRDKNIQYF. CDR3 nucleotides: TGTGCCAGCAGCTCAGGGACTAGCGGGAGTTTCCGGGACAAAAACATTCAGTACTTC.

The J gene is TRBJ2-2, the V gene TRBV7-9; 9 bases match TRBD2. This CDR3 is 15 amino acids long. The germline CDR1 and CDR2 sequences are SEHNR and FQNEAQ (reference sequence). Germline trimming cut 5 bases from V and 4 bases from J; bases unmatched to any gene: 5. CDR3 region: CASSETSGTTGELFF. The CDR3 DNA is TGTGCCAGCAGCGAGACTAGCGGAACCACCGGGGAGCTGTTTTTT. Based on the CDR3 plus reference TRBV7-9 and TRBJ2-2, the full variable domain is DTGVSQNPRHKITKRGQNVTFRCDPISEHNRLYWYRQTLGQGPEFLTYFQNEAQLEKSRLLSDRFSAERPKGSFSTLEIQRTEQGDSAMYLCASSETSGTTGELFFGEGSRLTVL.

For this clone: Its ends do not fully match the called genes, so a read error is possible. The V gene is TRBV9, the J gene TRBJ2-1; weak D call: TRBD2 (6 bases). The CDR3 loop spans 15 amino acids. The V gene's germline CDR1 is SGDLS and CDR2 YYNGEE. Here the CDR3 DNA reads TGTGCCAGCAACGTACTCGGCGGGGACTACAATGAGCAGTTCTTC. Residues: CASNVLGGDYNEQFF.

The chain has TRBV11-2 and TRBJ2-5, with TRBD1 as a possible D gene (5 bases). This CDR3 contains 15 residues. Germline CDR1 is SGHAT and CDR2 is FQNNGV. Trimming shortened V by 3 bases and J by 2 bases, and 13 bases separated the two germline ends. The CDR3 loop reads CASSLTAFSQETQYF. The CDR3 bases are TGTGCCAGCAGCTTGACAGCATTTTCACAAGAGACCCAGTACTTC.

The chain employs TRBV9 and TRBJ2-2, with D possibly matching TRBD2 (5 bases). Germline-derived CDR1 and CDR2 are SGDLS and YYNGEE. V was trimmed by 3 bases and J by 5 bases, leaving 11 bases between them. The CDR3 contains 14 residues. The CDR3 spells CASSDDYPTGELFF. CDR3 bases: TGTGCCAGCAGCGACGACTACCCTACCGGGGAGCTGTTTTTT.

The rearrangement links TRBV27 to TRBJ2-5; a possible D gene is TRBD1 (5 bases). The CDR3 loop spans 14 amino acids. The V end was cut by 6 bases, the J end by 0 bases, with 11 bases between. CDR1 and CDR2 from the germline V gene are MNHEY and SMNVEV (reference sequence). The CDR3 sequence: CASRKQDYQETQYF. CDR3 nucleotides: TGTGCCAGCAGAAAACAGGATTACCAAGAGACCCAGTACTTC.

The chain has TRBV6-5 and TRBJ2-1; D not certain. Per germline, CDR1 MNHEY and CDR2 SVGAGI. This CDR3 is 12 amino acids long. V lost 5 bases to trimming and J lost 9 bases, with 11 bases between them. CDR3 sequence reads: CASSTQSTEQFF. For the CDR3, the DNA is TGTGCCAGCAGTACCCAATCGACTGAGCAGTTCTTC.

The rearrangement links TRBV28 to TRBJ2-2; 8 bases match TRBD1. Germline CDR1 reads MDHEN; CDR2 reads SYDVKM. The trim removed 4 bases at V and 5 bases at J, leaving 3 bases unmatched. The CDR3 contains 14 residues. In nucleotides, the CDR3 is TGTGCCAGCAGTTCCAGGGGGCGGACCGGGGAGCTGTTTTTT. This encodes CASSSRGRTGELFF.